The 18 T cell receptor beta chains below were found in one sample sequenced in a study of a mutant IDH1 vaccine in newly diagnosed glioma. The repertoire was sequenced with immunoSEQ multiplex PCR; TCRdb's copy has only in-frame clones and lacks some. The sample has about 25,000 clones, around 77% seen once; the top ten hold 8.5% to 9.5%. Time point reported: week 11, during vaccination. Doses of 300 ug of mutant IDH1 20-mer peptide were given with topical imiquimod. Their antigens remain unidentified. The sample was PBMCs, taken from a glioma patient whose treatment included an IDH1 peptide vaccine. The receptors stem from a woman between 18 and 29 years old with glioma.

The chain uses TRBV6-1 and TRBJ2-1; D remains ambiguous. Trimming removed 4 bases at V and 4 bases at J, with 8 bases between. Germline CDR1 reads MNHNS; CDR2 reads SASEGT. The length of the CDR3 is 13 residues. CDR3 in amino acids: CASSVVVYNEQFF. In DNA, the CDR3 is TGTGCCAGCAGTGTCGTCGTGTACAATGAGCAGTTCTTC.

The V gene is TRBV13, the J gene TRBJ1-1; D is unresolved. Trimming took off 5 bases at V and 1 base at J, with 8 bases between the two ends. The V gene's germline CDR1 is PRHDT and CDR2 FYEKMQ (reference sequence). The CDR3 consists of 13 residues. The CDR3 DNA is TGTGCCAGCAGCCGACGGCAGAACACTGAAGCTTTCTTT. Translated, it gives CASSRRQNTEAFF.

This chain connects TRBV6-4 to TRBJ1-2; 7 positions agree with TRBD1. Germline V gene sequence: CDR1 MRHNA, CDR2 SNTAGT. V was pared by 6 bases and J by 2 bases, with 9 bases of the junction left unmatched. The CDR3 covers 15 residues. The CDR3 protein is CASRPGTDGNYGYTF. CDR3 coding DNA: TGTGCCAGCAGACCCGGGACAGATGGGAACTATGGCTACACCTTC.

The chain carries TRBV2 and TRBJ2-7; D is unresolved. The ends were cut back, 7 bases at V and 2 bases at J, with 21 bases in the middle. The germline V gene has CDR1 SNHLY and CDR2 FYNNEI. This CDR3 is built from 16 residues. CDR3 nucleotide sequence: TGTGCCAGCATCCCCCCTCGCGCAGCACCAACCTACGAGCAGTACTTC. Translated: CASIPPRAAPTYEQYF.

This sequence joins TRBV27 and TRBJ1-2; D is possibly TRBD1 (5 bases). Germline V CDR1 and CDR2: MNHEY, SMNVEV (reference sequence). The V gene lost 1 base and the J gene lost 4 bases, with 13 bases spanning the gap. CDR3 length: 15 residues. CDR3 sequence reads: CASSLWDDSPYGYTF. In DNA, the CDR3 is TGTGCCAGCAGTTTATGGGACGACAGTCCCTATGGCTACACCTTC.

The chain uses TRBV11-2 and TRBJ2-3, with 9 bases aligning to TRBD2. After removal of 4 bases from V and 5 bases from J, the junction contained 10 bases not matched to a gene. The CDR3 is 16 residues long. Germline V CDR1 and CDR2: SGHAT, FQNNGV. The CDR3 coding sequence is TGTGCCAGCAGCTCCGCGGCGGGAGGGGGGGGAGATACGCAGTATTTT. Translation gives CASSSAAGGGGDTQYF.

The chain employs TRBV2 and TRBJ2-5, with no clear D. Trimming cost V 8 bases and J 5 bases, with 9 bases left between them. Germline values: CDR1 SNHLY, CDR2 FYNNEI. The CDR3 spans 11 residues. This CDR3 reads CASYREETQYF. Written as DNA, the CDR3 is TGTGCCAGCTATCGTGAGGAGACCCAGTACTTC.

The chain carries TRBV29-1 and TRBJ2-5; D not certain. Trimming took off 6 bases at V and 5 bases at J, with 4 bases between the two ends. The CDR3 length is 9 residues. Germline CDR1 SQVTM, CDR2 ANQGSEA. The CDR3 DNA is TGCAGCGTGGAGGAGACCCAGTACTTC. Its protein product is CSVEETQYF. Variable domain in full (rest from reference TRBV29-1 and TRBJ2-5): SAVISQKPSRDICQRGTSLTIQCQVDSQVTMMFWYRQQPGQSLTLIATANQGSEATYESGFVIDKFPISRPNLTFSTLTVSNMSPEDSSIYLCSVEETQYFGPGTRLLVL.

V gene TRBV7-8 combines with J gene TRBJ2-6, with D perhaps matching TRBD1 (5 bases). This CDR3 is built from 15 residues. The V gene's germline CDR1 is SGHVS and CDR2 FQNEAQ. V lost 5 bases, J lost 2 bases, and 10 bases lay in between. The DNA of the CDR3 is TGTGCCAGCAGCCTTGGGGCTGCTGGGGCCAACGTCCTGACTTTC. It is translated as CASSLGAAGANVLTF.

The CDR3 is CASSQVSGYYGYTF. In DNA form, the CDR3 reads TGCGCCAGCAGCCAAGTTTCCGGGTACTATGGCTACACCTTC. This chain links TRBV4-1 with TRBJ1-2; D is unresolved. CDR1 is MGHRA, CDR2 YSYEKL, per germline. Trimming cost V 1 base and J 3 bases, with 9 bases left between them. This CDR3 is 14 amino acids long.

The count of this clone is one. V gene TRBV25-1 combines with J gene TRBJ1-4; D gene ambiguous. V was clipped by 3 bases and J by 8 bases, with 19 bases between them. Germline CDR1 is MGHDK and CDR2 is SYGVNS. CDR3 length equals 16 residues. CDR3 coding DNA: TGTGCCAGCAGTGAGCCATCCCAGATTGAGGAGGAAAAACTGTTTTTT. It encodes CASSEPSQIEEEKLFF.

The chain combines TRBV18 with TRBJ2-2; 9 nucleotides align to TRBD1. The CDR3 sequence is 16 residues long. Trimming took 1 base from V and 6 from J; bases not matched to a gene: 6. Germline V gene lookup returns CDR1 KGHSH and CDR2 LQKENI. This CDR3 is CASSPLGQGTSGELFF. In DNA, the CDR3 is TGTGCCAGCTCACCACTGGGACAGGGAACGTCCGGGGAGCTGTTTTTT.

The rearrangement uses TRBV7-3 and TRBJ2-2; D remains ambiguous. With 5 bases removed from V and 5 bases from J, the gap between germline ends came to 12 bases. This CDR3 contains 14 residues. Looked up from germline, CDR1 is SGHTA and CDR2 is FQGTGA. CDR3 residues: CASSHSLGTGELFF. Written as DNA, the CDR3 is TGTGCCAGCAGCCACTCATTGGGGACCGGGGAGCTGTTTTTT. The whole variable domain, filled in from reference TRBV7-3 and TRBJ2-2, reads GAGVSQTPSNKVTEKGKYVELRCDPISGHTALYWYRQSLGQGPEFLIYFQGTGAADDSGLPNDRFFAVRPEGSVSTLKIQRTERGDSAVYLCASSHSLGTGELFFGEGSRLTVL.

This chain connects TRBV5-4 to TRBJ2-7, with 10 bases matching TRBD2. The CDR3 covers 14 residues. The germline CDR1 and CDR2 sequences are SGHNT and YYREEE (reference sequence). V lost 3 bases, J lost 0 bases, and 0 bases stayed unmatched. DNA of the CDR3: TGTGCCAGCAGCTCTAGCGGGAGCTCCTACGAGCAGTACTTC. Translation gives CASSSSGSSYEQYF. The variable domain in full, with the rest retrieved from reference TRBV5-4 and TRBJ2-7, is ETGVTQSPTHLIKTRGQQVTLRCSSQSGHNTVSWYQQALGQGPQFIFQYYREEENGRGNFPPRFSGLQFPNYSSELNVNALELDDSALYLCASSSSGSSYEQYFGPGTRLTVT.

The chain's CDR3 is CASMMSPGGTQYF. CDR3 sequence (DNA): TGTGCCAGCATGATGTCGCCGGGGGGTACGCAGTATTTT. This chain connects TRBV5-4 to TRBJ2-3, with TRBD2 matching 7 bases. Germline V lookup: CDR1 SGHNT, CDR2 YYREEE (reference sequence). Trimming cost V 6 bases and J 8 bases; bases outside gene matches: 9. There are 13 residues in the CDR3.

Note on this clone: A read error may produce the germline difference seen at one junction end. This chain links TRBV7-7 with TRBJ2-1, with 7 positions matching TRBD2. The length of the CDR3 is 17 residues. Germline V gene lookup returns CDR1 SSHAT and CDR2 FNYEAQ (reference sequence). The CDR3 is CASSLGQTGGGYNEQFF. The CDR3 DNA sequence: TGTGCTAGCAGCTTAGGGCAGACGGGGGGTGGCTACAATGAGCAGTTCTTC.

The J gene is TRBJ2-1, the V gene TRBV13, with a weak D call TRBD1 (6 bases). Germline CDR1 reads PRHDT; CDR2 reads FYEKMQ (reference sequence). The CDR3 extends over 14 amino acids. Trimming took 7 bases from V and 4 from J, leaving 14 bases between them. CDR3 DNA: TGTGCCAGCAACAGGGACCATGGGTACAATGAGCAGTTCTTC. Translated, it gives CASNRDHGYNEQFF.

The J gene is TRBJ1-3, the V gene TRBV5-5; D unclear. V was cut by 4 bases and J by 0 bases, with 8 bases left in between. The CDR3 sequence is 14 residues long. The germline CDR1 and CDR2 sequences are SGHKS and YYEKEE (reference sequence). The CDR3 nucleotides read TGTGCCAGCAGCGGCCAGAACTCTGGAAACACCATATATTTT. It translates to CASSGQNSGNTIYF. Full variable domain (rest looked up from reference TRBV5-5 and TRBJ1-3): DAGVTQSPTHLIKTRGQQVTLRCSPISGHKSVSWYQQVLGQGPQFIFQYYEKEERGRGNFPDRFSARQFPNYSSELNVNALLLGDSALYLCASSGQNSGNTIYFGEGSWLTVV.